Listed below are T cell receptor beta chains from one sample, sequenced in a study of glioma-infiltrating T cells. TCRdb called the multiplex PCR reads again in MiXCR, with one record for every CDR3 protein. The sample lists fewer than 500,000 distinct CDR3 sequences, roughly two fifths occurring once. Input material: glioma tissue, nonneoplastic brain tissue, or PBMCs (not recorded which). These TCRs come from a human donor with low-grade glioma or glioblastoma, undergoing nonglioma brain surgery, or in good health (not recorded which). Both conserved end residues are part of each CDR3. D genes are given only for firm matches. Clone size is given for some rows only: seen once, a few or many times, or a class if the clone is expanded.

abundance,v_gene,j_gene,d_gene,CDR3aa,CDR3nt
-,TRBV20-1,TRBJ2-3,TRBD2,CSASGTSTNTDTQYF,TGCAGTGCTAGTGGGACTAGCACTAACACAGATACGCAGTATTTT
-,TRBV7-3,TRBJ2-2,TRBD2,CASSPMGRGDANTGELFF,TGTGCCAGCAGCCCCATGGGGCGGGGGGATGCGAACACCGGGGAGCTGTTTTTT
-,TRBV20-1,TRBJ1-1,-,CSARGEEAFF,TGCAGTGCCCGGGGGGAGGAAGCTTTCTTT
-,TRBV6-5,TRBJ2-5,-,CASSYSPLGETQYF,TGTGCCAGCAGTTACTCGCCCCTAGGAGAGACCCAGTACTTC
few,TRBV27,TRBJ2-7,TRBD2,CASKPIPTSGYSYEQYF,TGTGCCAGCAAACCCATCCCGACTAGCGGGTATTCCTACGAGCAGTACTTC
few,TRBV7-2,TRBJ2-3,TRBD2,CASSLDRFGLAAGDTQYF,TGTGCCAGCAGCTTAGATCGTTTCGGCCTAGCGGCAGGGGATACGCAGTATTTT
-,TRBV28,TRBJ1-1,-,CASPPRGGTEAFF,TGTGCCAGCCCCCCACGGGGAGGAACTGAAGCTTTCTTC
few,TRBV4-2,TRBJ2-3,-,CASSFGGPNTQYF,TGTGCCAGCAGCTTCGGGGGGCCTAATACGCAGTATTTT
-,TRBV5-4,TRBJ1-6,-,CASSLGGSYNSPLHF,TGTGCCAGCAGCTTGGGGGGGTCCTATAATTCACCCCTCCACTTT
-,TRBV5-1,TRBJ1-2,-,CASSLGTDNYGYTF,TGCGCCAGCAGCTTGGGTACGGATAACTATGGCTACACCTTC
once,TRBV29-1,TRBJ2-5,TRBD2,CSVSGLAGKETQYF,TGCAGCGTTTCCGGACTAGCGGGAAAAGAGACCCAGTACTTC
few,TRBV18,TRBJ2-3,TRBD2,CASSQTSGRTTDTQYF,TGTGCCAGCTCGCAAACTAGCGGGAGGACCACAGATACGCAGTATTTT
-,TRBV3-1,TRBJ2-3,TRBD2,CGSGTPNTDTQYF,TGTGGCAGCGGGACGCCGAATACAGATACGCAGTATTTT
few,TRBV7-9,TRBJ2-1,TRBD1,CASSSGTGDEQFF,TGTGCCAGCAGCTCCGGGACAGGCGATGAGCAGTTCTTC
few,TRBV15,TRBJ2-2,TRBD1,CATSRGPARGGFGELFF,TGTGCCACCAGCAGAGGCCCCGCTAGAGGGGGCTTCGGGGAGCTGTTTTTT
-,TRBV7-6,TRBJ2-2,TRBD1,CASSLAPGQANTGELFF,TGTGCTAGCAGCTTAGCGCCGGGACAGGCGAACACCGGGGAGCTGTTTTTT
few,TRBV6-6,TRBJ2-2,TRBD1,CASSYPLGQGAGELFF,TGTGCCAGCAGTTACCCTCTCGGACAGGGGGCCGGGGAGCTGTTTTTT
many,TRBV28,TRBJ2-5,-,CASSLPGGPHETQYF,TGTGCCAGCAGTTTGCCAGGAGGGCCCCACGAGACCCAGTACTTC
-,TRBV19,TRBJ1-2,-,CASSIGQRQSNYGYTF,TGTGCCAGTAGTATAGGACAGCGACAATCTAACTATGGCTACACCTTC
-,TRBV4-3,TRBJ2-7,-,CASSRDGRGGHEQYF,TGCGCCAGCAGCCGAGATGGAAGGGGTGGGCACGAGCAGTACTTC
-,TRBV12-3/TRBV12-4,TRBJ1-3,-,CASSLVQSGDTIYF,TGTGCCAGCAGTTTGGTACAATCCGGGGACACCATATATTTT
many,TRBV28,TRBJ1-1,-,CASTLTGTEAFF,TGTGCCAGCACCCTGACAGGCACTGAAGCTTTCTTT